The clone carrying this TCR beta chain occurred once. A junction end diverges from the germline sequence, so it may reflect a read error. Cells sorted as Tregs were CD4+, CD25+ and CD127-/low. TCRdb re-called the 5' RACE reads through MiXCR, storing one row per CDR3 protein. The table includes about 10,000 distinct CDR3 sequences, less than 60% detected once. The clonotype comes from a female donor with breast cancer. Sample: Tregs sorted from a lymph node.

The CDR3 protein is CASSQEAQADEKLFF. The CDR3 DNA reads as TGTGCCAGCAGCCAAGAGGCTCAGGCGGATGAAAAACTGTTTTTT. V is TRBV4-1 and J is TRBJ1-4, with D uncertain. The CDR3 is 15 amino acids. CDR1 and CDR2 (germline): MGHRA, YSYEKL.